Listed below are T cell receptor beta chains from one sample, sequenced in a study of blood T cell repertoires in COVID-19. Some clones are missing from TCRdb's copy, which holds only in-frame ones; the method was immunoSEQ multiplex PCR. Of around 240,000 clones listed, approximately 83% are singletons. Sequencing input: peripheral blood. All receptors derive from a woman in her 30s who had recovered from COVID-19. Each CDR3 is given with its conserved first and last residue. D genes are given only for firm matches. Where a row states a size, it is once, few, many or the class of an expanded clone; other rows omit it.

V gene	D gene	clone size	J gene	CDR3 protein	CDR3 DNA
TRBV27	TRBD1	NA	TRBJ1-5	CASSSKTGGSNQPQHF	TGTGCCAGCAGTTCTAAGACAGGGGGAAGCAATCAGCCCCAGCATTTT
TRBV2	NA	NA	TRBJ1-1	CASSDQGQGEAFF	TGTGCCAGCAGTGATCAGGGGCAGGGAGAAGCTTTCTTT
TRBV21-1	NA	NA	TRBJ2-7	CASRPIFYEQYF	TGTGCCAGCAGGCCTATTTTCTACGAGCAGTACTTC
TRBV30	NA	NA	TRBJ1-1	CAWSRRGNTEAFF	TGTGCCTGGAGCCGGAGGGGGAACACTGAAGCTTTCTTT
TRBV12-5	NA	NA	TRBJ2-3	CASGLGGGDTQYF	TGTGCTAGTGGTTTGGGTGGGGGGGATACGCAGTATTTT
TRBV7-9	NA	once	TRBJ1-1	CASSEYGNYNTEAFF	TGTGCCAGCAGCGAATACGGGAACTATAACACTGAAGCTTTCTTT
TRBV7-6	NA	NA	TRBJ2-2	CASSPGETGELFF	TGTGCCAGCAGCCCCGGGGAAACCGGGGAGCTGTTTTTT
TRBV6-6	NA	NA	TRBJ1-3	CASSPQIGSLSGNTIYF	TGTGCCAGCAGTCCACAGATTGGATCGCTTTCTGGAAACACCATATATTTT
TRBV3-1/TRBV3-2	NA	NA	TRBJ2-5	CASSQNPRYQETQYF	TGTGCCAGCAGCCAAAACCCCCGGTACCAAGAGACCCAGTACTTC
TRBV4-1	NA	once	TRBJ1-2	CASSQVTGGYTF	TGCGCCAGCAGCCAAGTTACAGGTGGCTACACCTTC
TRBV4-1	TRBD2	NA	TRBJ2-5	CASSQGLAGGETQYF	TGCGCCAGCAGCCAAGGACTAGCGGGGGGAGAGACCCAGTACTTC
TRBV19	TRBD1	NA	TRBJ2-7	CASSMVGQGAYEQYF	TGTGCCAGTAGTATGGTCGGACAGGGGGCCTACGAGCAGTACTTC
TRBV4-1	NA	NA	TRBJ2-6	CASSQLPLAGSGANVLTF	TGCGCCAGCAGCCAGCTTCCTCTAGCAGGCTCTGGGGCCAACGTCCTGACTTTC
TRBV5-1	NA	once	TRBJ2-7	CASGQRATYEQYF	TGCGCCAGCGGACAGAGAGCAACCTACGAGCAGTACTTC
TRBV2	TRBD1	few	TRBJ1-6	CASSEDRGGSPLHF	TGTGCCAGCAGTGAGGACAGGGGTGGTTCACCCCTCCACTTT
TRBV11-2	NA	NA	TRBJ2-3	CASSGRGPYTDTQYF	TGTGCCAGCAGCGGGCGGGGGCCCTACACAGATACGCAGTATTTT
TRBV24-1	NA	few	TRBJ1-1	CATSDPGAPDSWNTEAFF	TGTGCCACCAGTGACCCAGGGGCCCCGGACAGCTGGAACACTGAAGCTTTCTTT
TRBV9	NA	NA	TRBJ2-3	CASSVSSGGSTDTQYF	TGTGCCAGCAGCGTAAGTTCAGGCGGGTCCACAGATACGCAGTATTTT
TRBV3-1/TRBV3-2	NA	NA	TRBJ1-5	CASSQGGFNQPQHF	TGTGCCAGCAGCCAAGGAGGATTCAATCAGCCCCAGCATTTT
TRBV7-9	NA	NA	TRBJ1-2	CASSLGRGYTF	TGTGCCAGCAGCTTAGGGAGGGGCTACACCTTC
TRBV19	TRBD1	NA	TRBJ1-5	CASSTSPGQGYQPQHF	TGTGCCAGTAGTACCTCGCCGGGACAGGGATATCAGCCCCAGCATTTT
TRBV12-5	NA	NA	TRBJ1-1	CASGLVKVEEGAEAFF	TGTGCTAGTGGTTTGGTAAAGGTTGAAGAGGGGGCTGAAGCTTTCTTT
TRBV5-4	NA	NA	TRBJ2-7	CASSGTGTPLYEQYF	TGTGCCAGCAGCGGCACCGGGACACCCCTCTACGAGCAGTACTTC
TRBV28	NA	NA	TRBJ2-3	CASSLYRQVVGLSTDTQYF	TGTGCCAGCAGTTTATACCGACAGGTGGTGGGGTTAAGCACAGATACGCAGTATTTT
TRBV5-1	NA	NA	TRBJ2-7	CASSGQGWRSYEQYF	TGCGCCAGCAGCGGGCAGGGATGGCGTTCCTACGAGCAGTACTTC
TRBV7-9	TRBD1	NA	TRBJ1-3	CASSVTGTGSSGNTIYF	TGTGCCAGCAGCGTCACCGGGACAGGAAGCTCTGGAAACACCATATATTTT
TRBV15	NA	NA	TRBJ2-1	CATSRDANRVHEQFF	TGTGCCACCAGCAGAGACGCTAACAGGGTTCATGAGCAGTTCTTC
TRBV6-4	NA	NA	TRBJ2-3	CASSDSEGADTQYF	TGTGCCAGCAGTGACTCCGAGGGGGCAGATACGCAGTATTTT
TRBV11-2	TRBD2	NA	TRBJ2-7	CASSLEMTSGYEQYF	TGTGCCAGCAGCTTAGAAATGACTAGCGGATACGAGCAGTACTTC
TRBV27	TRBD1	many	TRBJ2-7	CASSSPGQGSHEQYF	TGTGCCAGCAGCTCCCCGGGACAGGGGTCCCACGAGCAGTACTTC
TRBV5-5	TRBD1	NA	TRBJ2-7	CASSPRGGPYEQYF	TGTGCCAGCAGCCCGCGAGGGGGCCCCTACGAGCAGTACTTC
TRBV5-1	TRBD2	NA	TRBJ2-1	CASSLSGMSSYNEQFF	TGCGCCAGCAGCTTAAGCGGGATGAGCTCCTACAATGAGCAGTTCTTC
TRBV24-1	TRBD1	NA	TRBJ1-3	CATSDSGDREAGNTIYF	TGTGCCACCAGTGATTCGGGCGACAGGGAGGCTGGAAACACCATATATTTT
TRBV6-1	NA	NA	TRBJ1-5	CASSEGVNQPQHF	TGTGCCAGCAGTGAAGGAGTTAATCAGCCCCAGCATTTT
TRBV5-6	NA	NA	TRBJ1-2	CASSSLTEATGETF	TGTGCCAGCAGTTCCCTGACCGAGGCCACCGGGGAGACCTTC
TRBV24-1	NA	NA	TRBJ1-5	CATSVCIQPQHF	TGTGCCACCAGTGTCTGTATCCAGCCCCAGCATTTT
TRBV5-1	TRBD2	NA	TRBJ2-5	CASSLAGSGEETQYF	TGCGCCAGCAGCTTGGCGGGTAGCGGGGAAGAGACCCAGTACTTC
TRBV7-9	NA	NA	TRBJ2-7	CASSSSTLTRSSYEQYF	TGTGCCAGCAGCTCCTCCACATTGACTCGAAGCTCCTACGAGCAGTACTTC
TRBV5-1	NA	NA	TRBJ1-2	CASSLDPNSGYGYTF	TGCGCCAGCAGCTTGGACCCCAACTCCGGCTATGGCTACACCTTC
TRBV7-6	TRBD1	NA	TRBJ1-1	CASSWGEKGAVEAFF	TGTGCCAGCAGCTGGGGGGAGAAGGGGGCGGTTGAAGCTTTCTTT
TRBV2	NA	NA	TRBJ2-1	CASSVTGVGGEQFF	TGTGCCAGCAGTGTTACCGGGGTAGGGGGAGAGCAGTTCTTC
TRBV5-1	NA	NA	TRBJ2-3	CASSLGQAGTDTQYF	TGCGCCAGCAGCTTGGGGCAGGCTGGCACAGATACGCAGTATTTT
TRBV9	NA	NA	TRBJ2-6	CASSVASDTGANVLTF	TGTGCCAGCAGCGTAGCTAGCGACACTGGGGCCAACGTCCTGACTTTC
TRBV9	TRBD1	NA	TRBJ1-1	CASSAGTGPGGAFF	TGTGCCAGCAGCGCCGGGACAGGGCCGGGGGGAGCTTTCTTT
TRBV6-4	TRBD1	NA	TRBJ2-7	CASSDSGGDRGSDEQYF	TGTGCCAGCAGTGACTCGGGGGGGGACAGGGGATCAGACGAGCAGTACTTC
TRBV4-2	NA	NA	TRBJ1-1	CASSQDQAGNTEAFF	TGTGCCAGCAGCCAAGACCAAGCCGGGAACACTGAAGCTTTCTTT
TRBV19	TRBD1	NA	TRBJ1-2	CATEGAQVQGYTF	TGTGCCACCGAGGGGGCGCAGGTTCAGGGCTACACCTTC
TRBV7-3	TRBD1	few	TRBJ2-1	CASSRDRGLKNEQFF	TGTGCCAGCAGCCGCGACAGGGGTTTGAAAAATGAGCAGTTCTTC
TRBV5-4	TRBD1	NA	TRBJ1-2	CASSPRQGLDYGYTF	TGTGCCAGCAGCCCACGACAGGGGCTTGACTATGGCTACACCTTC
TRBV7-2	NA	NA	TRBJ1-2	CASSLFEANYGYTF	TGTGCCAGCAGCTTATTCGAGGCAAACTATGGCTACACCTTC
TRBV19	NA	NA	TRBJ2-1	CASIKREGGREQFF	TGTGCCAGTATCAAACGCGAGGGTGGGAGAGAGCAGTTCTTC
TRBV6-6	NA	NA	TRBJ2-3	CASSDPGDTQYF	TGTGCCAGCAGTGACCCCGGGGATACGCAGTATTTT
TRBV7-9	NA	NA	TRBJ1-3	CASSLRPRDTEFSGNTIYF	TGTGCCAGCAGCCTCCGACCCCGGGACACTGAGTTCTCTGGAAACACCATATATTTT
TRBV12-3/TRBV12-4	TRBD1	NA	TRBJ2-7	CASNPTGVGEQYF	TGTGCCAGCAACCCGACAGGGGTCGGCGAGCAGTACTTC
TRBV30	NA	NA	TRBJ2-1	CAWRKPGPIYNEQFF	TGTGCCTGGAGGAAACCGGGTCCTATATACAATGAGCAGTTCTTC
TRBV5-1	NA	NA	TRBJ2-1	CASSKGGTGNYNEQFF	TGCGCCAGCAGTAAGGGGGGGACAGGCAACTACAATGAGCAGTTCTTC